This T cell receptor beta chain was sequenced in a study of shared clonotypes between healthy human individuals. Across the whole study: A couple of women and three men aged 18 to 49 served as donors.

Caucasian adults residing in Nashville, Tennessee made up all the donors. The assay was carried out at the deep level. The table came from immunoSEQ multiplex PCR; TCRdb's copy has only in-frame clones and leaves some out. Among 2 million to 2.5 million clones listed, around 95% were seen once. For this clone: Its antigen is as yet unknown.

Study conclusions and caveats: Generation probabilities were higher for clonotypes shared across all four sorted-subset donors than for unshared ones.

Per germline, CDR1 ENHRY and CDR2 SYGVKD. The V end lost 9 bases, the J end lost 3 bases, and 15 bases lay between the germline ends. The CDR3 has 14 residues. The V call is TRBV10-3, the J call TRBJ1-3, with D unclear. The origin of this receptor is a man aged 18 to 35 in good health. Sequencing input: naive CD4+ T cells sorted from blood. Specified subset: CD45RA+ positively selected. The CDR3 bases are TGTGCCATGAGCCCCGGGCTCGGTGGAAACACCATATATTTT. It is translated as CAMSPGLGGNTIYF.